This T cell receptor beta chain was recovered during a study of blood T cell repertoires in COVID-19. Study-wide context: Acute and convalescent COVID-19 samples came from the United States, Italy and Spain. Sources were T cells, B-cell-depleted T cells, or PBMCs; the material itself was cDNA or gDNA.

Authors' data handling: The authors estimated nucleated cell counts from reference gene primer amplification. The protocol was immunoSEQ multiplex PCR, while the TCRdb copy is restricted to in-frame clones and leaves out a portion. That table furnishes V, J and clone size, whereas the DNA furnished D and trimming. The data show fewer than 80,000 clones, about 70% seen once. Trimming left V 4 bases short and J 1 base short, with 7 bases between. The CDR3 loop spans 13 amino acids. The V gene's germline CDR1 is SGHRS and CDR2 YFSETQ. Source material: peripheral blood. This receptor was identified in a man between 60 and 75 years old with acute or convalescent COVID-19. The chain joins TRBV5-1 to TRBJ2-3; D perhaps matches TRBD1 (6 bases). CDR3 loop: CASSEGGTDTQYF. Written as DNA, the CDR3 is TGCGCCAGCAGCGAGGGGGGCACAGATACGCAGTATTTT.